The 21 T cell receptor beta chains below come from one sample, sequenced in a study of graft-versus-host responses after intestinal transplantation. This table comes from immunoSEQ multiplex PCR, and its TCRdb copy is limited to in-frame clones, with some not included. Here the sample spans tens of thousands of clones, roughly 80% being singletons. Which antigens these TCRs recognize remains unknown. The source material was unstimulated CD4+ T cells sorted from spleen or lymph node cells, sampled before transplant. These receptor sequences come from a human donor who was the organ donor for an intestinal transplant.

This chain joins TRBV7-8 and TRBJ1-2; TRBD1 is a possible D gene (6 bases). Trimming left V 1 base short and J 4 bases short, with 16 bases between. Germline-derived CDR1 and CDR2 are SGHVS and FQNEAQ. This CDR3 comprises 16 residues. The CDR3 is CASSLGGLGQTYGYTF. For the CDR3, the DNA is TGTGCCAGCAGCTTAGGGGGGCTTGGACAGACCTATGGCTACACCTTC.

The gene calls are TRBV5-4 and TRBJ2-1; 10 bases map to TRBD2. The CDR3 contains 18 residues. The germline gives CDR1 SGHNT, CDR2 YYREEE (reference sequence). The V and J ends lost 0 bases and 4 bases, in that order; junction bases with no gene match: 10. The CDR3 spells CASSLGGLAETQYNEQFF. CDR3 nucleotides: TGTGCCAGCAGCTTGGGAGGACTAGCGGAGACCCAATACAATGAGCAGTTCTTC. The full variable domain, with the rest looked up from reference TRBV5-4 and TRBJ2-1, is ETGVTQSPTHLIKTRGQQVTLRCSSQSGHNTVSWYQQALGQGPQFIFQYYREEENGRGNFPPRFSGLQFPNYSSELNVNALELDDSALYLCASSLGGLAETQYNEQFFGPGTRLTVL.

The gene calls are TRBV18 and TRBJ2-1; D not certain. The germline gives CDR1 KGHSH, CDR2 LQKENI. V was pared by 2 bases and J by 6 bases, with 2 bases between. The CDR3 covers 11 residues. CDR3 sequence reads: CASSPGNEQFF. For the CDR3, the DNA is TGTGCCAGCTCACCAGGCAATGAGCAGTTCTTC.

The V and J genes are TRBV4-3 and TRBJ2-4, with no clear D. This CDR3 is built from 14 residues. V lost 0 bases and J 1 base, leaving 4 bases between the germline ends. The germline gives CDR1 LGHNA, CDR2 YSLEER. CDR3 in DNA: TGCGCCAGCAGCCAAGACAGGGCCAAAAACATTCAGTACTTC. Translating it yields CASSQDRAKNIQYF.

A single count supports this clone. The chain uses TRBV4-1 and TRBJ1-4; D is ambiguous. CDR1 and CDR2 from the germline V gene are MGHRA and YSYEKL. V lost 1 base, J lost 10 bases, and 19 bases lay in between. The CDR3 covers 16 residues. CDR3 coding DNA: TGCGCCAGCAGCCAAGTGCAATCGTCGGCTTCGGGAAAACTGTTTTTT. Its protein product is CASSQVQSSASGKLFF.

V gene TRBV5-1 combines with J gene TRBJ2-1, with 14 positions matching TRBD2. CDR1 and CDR2 (germline): SGHRS, YFSETQ. The CDR3 consists of 17 residues. The trim removed 4 bases at V and 4 bases at J, leaving 7 bases unmatched. The CDR3 nucleotides read TGCGCCAGCAGCACCGGGACTAGCGGGGGCCAATACAATGAGCAGTTCTTC. This codes for CASSTGTSGGQYNEQFF.

This clone was recorded once. The chain links TRBV25-1 to TRBJ2-3; 8 bases match TRBD1. Germline lookup yields CDR1 MGHDK and CDR2 SYGVNS. This CDR3 has 14 residues. V trimming: 3 bases; J trimming: 1 base; junction bases outside the gene matches: 0. The chain's CDR3 is CASSEDRGTDTQYF. The CDR3 DNA reads TGTGCCAGCAGTGAGGACAGGGGCACAGATACGCAGTATTTT.

The chain links TRBV7-2 to TRBJ1-5; the D is unclear. Trimming removed 5 bases at V and 0 bases at J, with 11 bases between. This CDR3 contains 15 residues. Germline assignment: CDR1 SGHTA and CDR2 FQGNSA. In DNA form, the CDR3 reads TGTGCCAGCAGCCCTGCCAGCGATAGCAATCAGCCCCAGCATTTT. Translated: CASSPASDSNQPQHF.

The chain combines TRBV10-3 with TRBJ2-1, with 13 nucleotides matching TRBD2. This CDR3 is built from 18 residues. J gave up 9 bases and V 2 bases, and 13 bases lay outside the gene matches. Per the germline V gene, CDR1 is ENHRY and CDR2 is SYGVKD. CDR3 DNA: TGTGCCATCAGTGAGCCCAGACTAGCGGGGGGTGACAAGAGTGAGCAGTTCTTC. It is translated as CAISEPRLAGGDKSEQFF.

This chain uses TRBV7-2 with TRBJ2-5; 10 positions agree with TRBD2. CDR1 is SGHTA, CDR2 FQGNSA, per germline. With 0 bases clipped from V and 7 bases from J, the junction kept 14 bases outside the gene matches. The CDR3 is 18 residues long. This CDR3 is CASSLAGWLASGGRTQYF. The CDR3, as DNA: TGTGCCAGCAGCTTAGCGGGGTGGTTGGCTAGCGGGGGCCGGACCCAGTACTTC.

The chain is built from TRBV30 and TRBJ2-5, with D possibly called TRBD1 or TRBD2 (6 bases each). Germline V gene lookup returns CDR1 GTSNPN and CDR2 SVGIG (reference sequence). The CDR3 is 15 residues long. V dropped 3 bases and J dropped 3 bases, with 17 bases sitting between them. CDR3: CAWSRGGWMEETQYF. The CDR3, as DNA: TGTGCCTGGAGCAGGGGAGGATGGATGGAAGAGACCCAGTACTTC.

This chain connects TRBV5-1 to TRBJ2-5, with 8 bases fitting TRBD2. Germline CDR1 and CDR2: SGHRS and YFSETQ. The V gene end was trimmed by 2 bases and the J gene end by 3 bases; junction bases not matched to a gene: 0. The CDR3 is 13 residues long. The CDR3 here is CASSFSGEETQYF. DNA of the CDR3: TGCGCCAGCAGCTTTAGCGGGGAAGAGACCCAGTACTTC.

A remark on this clone: In the same sample, other DNA sequences code for this CDR3. The chain combines TRBV5-4 with TRBJ1-1, with D possibly matching TRBD1 (5 bases). CDR1 SGHNT and CDR2 YYREEE come from the germline V gene (reference sequence). V was pared by 0 bases and J by 4 bases, with 7 bases between. This CDR3 contains 13 residues. In DNA, the CDR3 is TGTGCCAGCAGCTTGGGGGGGGGCACTGAAGCTTTCTTT. Protein product: CASSLGGGTEAFF.

V and J are TRBV7-2 and TRBJ2-3; D gene unclear. The CDR3 contains 11 residues. Germline V lookup: CDR1 SGHTA, CDR2 FQGNSA. Trimming took 0 bases from V and 5 from J, leaving 0 bases between them. The DNA for the CDR3 is TGTGCCAGCAGCTTAGCAGATACGCAGTATTTT. It codes for CASSLADTQYF.

CDR3 DNA: TGCGCCAGCAGCTTGACTAGCGGGGGGTTCTACAATGAGCAGTTCTTC. This codes for CASSLTSGGFYNEQFF. The chain recombines TRBV5-1 with TRBJ2-1; TRBD2 aligns across 12 bases. In germline, CDR1 is SGHRS, CDR2 YFSETQ. The CDR3 is 16 residues long. The V gene end was trimmed by 1 base and the J gene end by 3 bases; junction bases not matched to a gene: 2.

The chain uses TRBV7-8 and TRBJ2-3; 14 bases line up with TRBD2. Germline V gene lookup returns CDR1 SGHVS and CDR2 FQNEAQ. With V trimmed by 4 bases and J by 6 bases, 6 bases remained unmatched. CDR3 size: 16 residues. CDR3 sequence: CASSSRLAGGLDTQYF. In nucleotides, the CDR3 is TGTGCCAGCAGCTCAAGACTAGCGGGGGGGCTTGATACGCAGTATTTT.

The chain recombines TRBV11-3 with TRBJ2-3; 8 nucleotides agree with TRBD2. The V gene end was trimmed by 1 base and the J gene end by 3 bases; junction bases not matched to a gene: 3. The germline CDR1 and CDR2 sequences are SGHNT and YENEEA. The CDR3 has 15 residues. CDR3 DNA: TGTGCCAGCAGCTTAGTGGCTAGCGGGACAGATACGCAGTATTTT. Its protein product is CASSLVASGTDTQYF.

The rearrangement joins TRBV6-1 to TRBJ2-1, with TRBD2 matching over 8 bases. The germline gives CDR1 MNHNS, CDR2 SASEGT. The CDR3 sequence is 14 residues long. J lost 0 bases, V lost 5 bases, and 0 bases had no gene match. In DNA form, the CDR3 reads TGTGCCAGCAGTAGCGGGAGCTCCTACAATGAGCAGTTCTTC. Translation gives CASSSGSSYNEQFF.

This clone was detected once. This chain connects TRBV10-3 to TRBJ2-7; TRBD1 matches 9 bases. Per germline, CDR1 ENHRY and CDR2 SYGVKD. Unmatched junction bases numbered 10, after V lost 2 bases and J lost 2 bases. There are 17 residues in the CDR3. CDR3 in amino acids: CAISEVSGTGLAYEQYF. Written as DNA, the CDR3 is TGTGCCATCAGTGAGGTTTCCGGGACAGGGTTAGCCTACGAGCAGTACTTC.

The chain recombines TRBV7-9 with TRBJ1-1; D unresolved. The germline V gene has CDR1 SEHNR and CDR2 FQNEAQ (reference sequence). The V end lost 5 bases, the J end lost 0 bases, and 13 bases lay between the germline ends. The length of the CDR3 is 15 residues. The CDR3 spells CASSTKYGMNTEAFF. The CDR3 bases are TGTGCCAGCAGCACCAAATACGGAATGAACACTGAAGCTTTCTTT.

The chain joins TRBV28 to TRBJ1-2; tentative D call: TRBD1 (6 bases). The CDR3 length is 16 residues. Germline V gene lookup returns CDR1 MDHEN and CDR2 SYDVKM. The V end lost 6 bases, the J end lost 3 bases, and 20 bases lay between the germline ends. The CDR3 is CASSTSGAGRDYGYTF. In DNA, the CDR3 is TGTGCCAGCAGCACCTCAGGGGCAGGGCGGGACTATGGCTACACCTTC.